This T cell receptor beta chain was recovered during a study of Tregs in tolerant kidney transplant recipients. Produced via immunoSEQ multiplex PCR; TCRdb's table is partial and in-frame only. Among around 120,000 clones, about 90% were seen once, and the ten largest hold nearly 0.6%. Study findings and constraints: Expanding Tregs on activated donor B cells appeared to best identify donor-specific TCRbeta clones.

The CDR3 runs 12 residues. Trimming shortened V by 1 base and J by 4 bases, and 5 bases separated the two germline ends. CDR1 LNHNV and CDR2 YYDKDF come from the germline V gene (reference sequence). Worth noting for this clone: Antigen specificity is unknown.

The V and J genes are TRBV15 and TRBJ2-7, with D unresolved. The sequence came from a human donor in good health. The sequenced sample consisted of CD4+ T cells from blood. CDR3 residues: CATSRARYEQYF. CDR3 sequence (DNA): TGTGCCACCAGCAGAGCCCGTTACGAGCAGTACTTC.